The 20 T cell receptor beta chains in this list originate from one sample, sequenced in a study of a mutant IDH1 vaccine in newly diagnosed glioma. Their recognized antigens are unknown. Some clones are missing from TCRdb's copy, which holds only in-frame ones; the method was immunoSEQ multiplex PCR. Among approximately 110,000 clones listed, approximately 87% were seen once. Time point: week 11, during vaccination. With topical imiquimod, each dose of the vaccine consisted of 300 ug of mutant IDH1 20-mer peptide. Sequenced material: PBMCs, taken from a glioma patient whose treatment included an IDH1 peptide vaccine. These receptors were collected from a woman between 45 and 60 years old with glioma.

The chain links TRBV5-1 to TRBJ1-4, with D perhaps matching TRBD1 (6 bases). The CDR3 consists of 16 residues. The germline gives CDR1 SGHRS, CDR2 YFSETQ. Trimming stripped 4 bases from V and 5 bases from J, with 18 bases between. CDR3 loop: CASSVGRGRGNEKLFF. The DNA of the CDR3 is TGCGCCAGCAGCGTTGGTAGGGGCAGGGGAAATGAAAAACTGTTTTTT. The full variable domain, its missing parts supplied by reference TRBV5-1 and TRBJ1-4, is KAGVTQTPRYLIKTRGQQVTLSCSPISGHRSVSWYQQTPGQGLQFLFEYFSETQRNKGNFPGRFSGRQFSNSRSEMNVSTLELGDSALYLCASSVGRGRGNEKLFFGSGTQLSVL.

The CDR3 loop is CASSPGETQYF. CDR3 DNA sequence: TGTGCCAGCAGCCCCGGGGAGACCCAGTACTTC. This chain joins TRBV5-4 and TRBJ2-5; the D is unclear. CDR3 size: 11 residues. The V gene's germline CDR1 is SGHNT and CDR2 YYREEE (reference sequence). The ends were cut back, 4 bases at V and 5 bases at J, with 6 bases in the middle.

V is TRBV27 and J is TRBJ2-1, with 14 bases aligning to TRBD2. The V and J ends lost 7 bases and 8 bases, in that order; junction bases with no gene match: 7. The CDR3 is 15 amino acids. Looked up from germline, CDR1 is MNHEY and CDR2 is SMNVEV (reference sequence). The CDR3 coding sequence is TGTGCCAGCACCCCCGGGACTAGCGGGAGTTATGAGCAGTTCTTC. Its translation: CASTPGTSGSYEQFF.

The CDR3 region has the DNA TGTGCCAGCAGTACTGTCCCGAACACTGAAGCTTTCTTT. Protein: CASSTVPNTEAFF. The rearrangement uses TRBV28 and TRBJ1-1; D is uncertain. The CDR3 loop spans 13 amino acids. Trimming stripped 5 bases from V and 1 base from J, with 8 bases between. Germline assignment: CDR1 MDHEN and CDR2 SYDVKM. Based on the CDR3 plus reference TRBV28 and TRBJ1-1, the full variable domain is DVKVTQSSRYLVKRTGEKVFLECVQDMDHENMFWYRQDPGLGLRLIYFSYDVKMKEKGDIPEGYSVSREKKERFSLILESASTNQTSMYLCASSTVPNTEAFFGQGTRLTVV.

This chain joins TRBV9 and TRBJ2-1, with D tentatively TRBD1 or TRBD2 (5 bases each). The CDR3 extends over 14 amino acids. CDR1 and CDR2 (germline): SGDLS, YYNGEE. Trimming shortened V by 0 bases and J by 7 bases, and 11 bases separated the two germline ends. CDR3 protein: CASSVAGTRNEQFF. The CDR3 nucleotides read TGTGCCAGCAGCGTAGCGGGGACGAGGAATGAGCAGTTCTTC.

In its sample, this clone was seen once. V and J are TRBV5-4 and TRBJ2-1; the D is unclear. CDR3 size: 16 residues. Germline V lookup: CDR1 SGHNT, CDR2 YYREEE (reference sequence). The V gene lost 0 bases and the J gene lost 0 bases, with 10 bases spanning the gap. The CDR3 region is CASSLAVAGSYNEQFF. The CDR3 coding sequence is TGTGCCAGCAGCTTGGCGGTAGCAGGCTCCTACAATGAGCAGTTCTTC.

The chain joins TRBV27 to TRBJ1-1, with D unclear. The V end was cut by 0 bases, the J end by 1 base, with 9 bases between. Germline V CDR1 and CDR2: MNHEY, SMNVEV (reference sequence). CDR3 size: 15 residues. CDR3 DNA sequence: TGTGCCAGCAGTTTATCGCCCGTTGGGAACACTGAAGCTTTCTTT. Amino acid sequence: CASSLSPVGNTEAFF.

This clone was picked up a small number of times. This chain connects TRBV2 to TRBJ2-7; possibly TRBD2 for D (6 bases). The CDR3 runs 14 residues. CDR1 and CDR2 from the germline V gene are SNHLY and FYNNEI. Trimming stripped 7 bases from V and 0 bases from J, with 13 bases between. The CDR3 DNA reads TGTGCCAGCATCCCAACGGGAGACTCCTACGAGCAGTACTTC. Translating gives CASIPTGDSYEQYF.

This chain uses TRBV7-9 with TRBJ1-2; the D is unclear. CDR3 length: 13 residues. V lost 5 bases and J 9 bases, leaving 16 bases between the germline ends. The germline CDR1 and CDR2 sequences are SEHNR and FQNEAQ (reference sequence). Here the CDR3 reads CASSQISTERYTF. Here the CDR3 DNA reads TGTGCCAGCAGCCAAATATCAACGGAGCGCTACACCTTC.

The chain joins TRBV6-5 to TRBJ2-5; the D gene is possibly TRBD1 (5 bases). Per the germline V gene, CDR1 is MNHEY and CDR2 is SVGAGI. V lost 0 bases, J lost 5 bases, and 16 bases lay in between. This CDR3 spans 16 amino acids. Here the CDR3 reads CASSYSQVGVAETQYF. The CDR3 DNA is TGTGCCAGCAGTTACTCCCAGGTAGGGGTCGCGGAGACCCAGTACTTC.

The chain combines TRBV6-5 with TRBJ2-7; D might be TRBD2 (6 bases). This CDR3 region has 16 residues. CDR1 and CDR2 (germline): MNHEY, SVGAGI. Deletions cut 0 bases from V and 0 bases from J, with 12 bases between. CDR3 nucleotide sequence: TGTGCCAGCAGTTACTCAGGGACTTCCGACTCCTACGAGCAGTACTTC. Translation gives CASSYSGTSDSYEQYF.

The chain has TRBV15 and TRBJ2-5, with 8 bases aligning to TRBD2. The last part of the DNA fits TRBJ2-7 better; the J call may be wrong. Germline CDR1 LNHNV, CDR2 YYDKDF (reference sequence). This CDR3 is built from 15 residues. CDR3 coding DNA: TGTGCCACCAGCACCGGGAGCGGGGGTCCCTACGAGCAGTACTTC. Its protein is CATSTGSGGPYEQYF.

V gene TRBV9 combines with J gene TRBJ2-7; a possible D gene is TRBD2 (6 bases). Looked up from germline, CDR1 is SGDLS and CDR2 is YYNGEE. Deletions cut 4 bases from V and 2 bases from J, with 16 bases between. This CDR3 has 15 residues. The CDR3 here is CASSPGLPDTYEQYF. For the CDR3, the DNA is TGTGCCAGCAGCCCGGGACTCCCAGATACCTACGAGCAGTACTTC.

This chain joins TRBV9 and TRBJ2-3, with a possible D match to TRBD2 (6 bases). CDR1 and CDR2 from the germline V gene are SGDLS and YYNGEE. The CDR3 totals 15 residues. Trimming removed 0 bases at V and 4 bases at J, with 12 bases between. For the CDR3, the DNA is TGTGCCAGCAGCGTAGGTTCTACTAGCCCAGATACGCAGTATTTT. Amino acid sequence: CASSVGSTSPDTQYF. The whole variable domain, remainder taken from reference TRBV9 and TRBJ2-3, is DSGVTQTPKHLITATGQRVTLRCSPRSGDLSVYWYQQSLDQGLQFLIQYYNGEERAKGNILERFSAQQFPDLHSELNLSSLELGDSALYFCASSVGSTSPDTQYFGPGTRLTVL.

This rearrangement joins TRBV19 to TRBJ2-2; 12 bases are shared with TRBD2. There are 17 residues in the CDR3. Germline assignment: CDR1 LNHDA and CDR2 SQIVND (reference sequence). V shed 5 bases, J shed 4 bases, and the junction held 8 bases outside the gene matches. The CDR3 region has the DNA TGTGCCAGTAGTCAGACTAGCGGGAGACTGGGCACCGGGGAGCTGTTTTTT. Protein: CASSQTSGRLGTGELFF.

A single count supports this clone. The J gene is TRBJ2-5, the V gene TRBV7-9, with 9 bases fitting TRBD1. Germline V lookup: CDR1 SEHNR, CDR2 FQNEAQ (reference sequence). The CDR3 is 15 amino acids. Trimming at V came to 1 base and at J to 2 bases, leaving 2 bases not matched to a gene. CDR3 sequence (DNA): TGTGCCAGCAGCTTAGTGGGGACAGGGCAAGAGACCCAGTACTTC. It yields the protein CASSLVGTGQETQYF.

The V call is TRBV9, the J call TRBJ2-5, with D unclear. The DNA end is a closer match to TRBJ2-7, so the J assignment may be wrong. The germline gives CDR1 SGDLS, CDR2 YYNGEE. CDR3 length: 12 amino acids. CDR3 sequence: CASSVGGGEQYF. The DNA for the CDR3 is TGTGCCAGCAGCGTAGGGGGTGGCGAGCAGTACTTC.

The chain carries TRBV9 and TRBJ2-5; 11 positions match TRBD2. The CDR3 is 16 amino acids. J was trimmed by 4 bases and V by 0 bases; bases with no gene match: 5. Germline lookup yields CDR1 SGDLS and CDR2 YYNGEE. DNA for the CDR3: TGTGCCAGCAGCGTAGGAGGTAGCGGGAGGGGAGAGACCCAGTACTTC. Protein product: CASSVGGSGRGETQYF.

The chain recombines TRBV7-9 with TRBJ2-2, with D unclear. The germline CDR1 and CDR2 sequences are SEHNR and FQNEAQ (reference sequence). This CDR3 has 12 residues. The germline V and J ends were trimmed by 11 bases and 3 bases, with 10 bases remaining between them. The DNA for the CDR3 is TGTGCCGTGCACTCGGACACCGGGGAGCTGTTTTTT. This gives the protein CAVHSDTGELFF.

The genes are TRBV30 and TRBJ2-5; D not certain. The CDR3 loop spans 11 amino acids. Per germline, CDR1 GTSNPN and CDR2 SVGIG (reference sequence). V lost 4 bases, J lost 5 bases, and 8 bases lay in between. The CDR3: CAWNFLETQYF. DNA of the CDR3: TGTGCCTGGAACTTTTTGGAGACCCAGTACTTC.